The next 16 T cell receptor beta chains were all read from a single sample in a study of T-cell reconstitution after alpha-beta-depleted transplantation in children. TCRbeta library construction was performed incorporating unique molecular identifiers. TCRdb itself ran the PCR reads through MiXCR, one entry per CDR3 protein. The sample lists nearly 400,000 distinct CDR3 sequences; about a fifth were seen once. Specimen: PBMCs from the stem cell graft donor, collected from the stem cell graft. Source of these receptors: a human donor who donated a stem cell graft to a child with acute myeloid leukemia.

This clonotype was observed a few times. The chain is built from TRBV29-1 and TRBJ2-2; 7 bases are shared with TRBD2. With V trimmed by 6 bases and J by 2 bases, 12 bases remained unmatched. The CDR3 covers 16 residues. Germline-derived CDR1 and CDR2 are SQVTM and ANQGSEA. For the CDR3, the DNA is TGCAGCGTCACCGCCCCCCTAGCGGATAACACCGGGGAGCTGTTTTTT. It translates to CSVTAPLADNTGELFF.

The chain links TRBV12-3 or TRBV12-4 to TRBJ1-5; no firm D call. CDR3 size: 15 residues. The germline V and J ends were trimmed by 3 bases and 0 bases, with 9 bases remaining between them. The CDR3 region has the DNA TGTGCCAGCAGTTTCGGGCGGACTAGCAATCAGCCCCAGCATTTT. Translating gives CASSFGRTSNQPQHF.

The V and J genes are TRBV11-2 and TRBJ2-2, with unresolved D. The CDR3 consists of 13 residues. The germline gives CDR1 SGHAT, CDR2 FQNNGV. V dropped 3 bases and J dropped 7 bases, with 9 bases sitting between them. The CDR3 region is CASSLEPGGELFF. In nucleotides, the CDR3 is TGTGCCAGCAGCTTGGAGCCCGGCGGGGAGCTGTTTTTT.

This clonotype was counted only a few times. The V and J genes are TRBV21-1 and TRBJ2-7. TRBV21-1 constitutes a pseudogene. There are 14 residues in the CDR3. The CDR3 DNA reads TGTGCCAGCAGCAAAACTGGGGTATCCCCCGAGCAGTACTTC. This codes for CASSKTGVSPEQYF.

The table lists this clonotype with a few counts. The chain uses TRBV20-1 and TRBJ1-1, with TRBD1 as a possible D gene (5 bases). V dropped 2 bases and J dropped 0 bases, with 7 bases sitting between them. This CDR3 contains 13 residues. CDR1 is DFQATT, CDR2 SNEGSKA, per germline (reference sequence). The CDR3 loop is CSARPDMNTEAFF. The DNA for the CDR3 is TGCAGTGCTAGACCGGACATGAACACTGAAGCTTTCTTT.

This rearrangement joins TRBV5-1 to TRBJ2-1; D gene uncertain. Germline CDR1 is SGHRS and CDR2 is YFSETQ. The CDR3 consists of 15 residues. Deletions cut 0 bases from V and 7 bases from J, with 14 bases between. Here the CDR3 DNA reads TGCGCCAGCAGCTTGGTGTTAGCCAAGACGAATGAGCAGTTCTTC. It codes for CASSLVLAKTNEQFF.

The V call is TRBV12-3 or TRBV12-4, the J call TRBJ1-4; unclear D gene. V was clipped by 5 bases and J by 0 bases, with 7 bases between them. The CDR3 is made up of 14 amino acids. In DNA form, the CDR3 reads TGTGCCAGCAGTGCTCACGCAACTAATGAAAAACTGTTTTTT. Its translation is CASSAHATNEKLFF.

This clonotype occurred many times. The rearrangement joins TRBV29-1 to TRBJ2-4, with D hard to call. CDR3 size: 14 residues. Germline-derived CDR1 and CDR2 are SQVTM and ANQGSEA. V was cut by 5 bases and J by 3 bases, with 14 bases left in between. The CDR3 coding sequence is TGCAGCGTTCTGGACCAAGTCGGCAAAAACATTCAGTACTTC. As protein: CSVLDQVGKNIQYF. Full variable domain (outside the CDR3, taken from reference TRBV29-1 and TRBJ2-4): SAVISQKPSRDICQRGTSLTIQCQVDSQVTMMFWYRQQPGQSLTLIATANQGSEATYESGFVIDKFPISRPNLTFSTLTVSNMSPEDSSIYLCSVLDQVGKNIQYFGAGTRLSVL.

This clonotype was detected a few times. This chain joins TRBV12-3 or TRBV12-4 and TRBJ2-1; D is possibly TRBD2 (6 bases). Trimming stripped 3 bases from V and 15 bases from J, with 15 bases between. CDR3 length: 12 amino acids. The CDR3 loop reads CASSLGPREAFF. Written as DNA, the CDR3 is TGTGCCAGCAGTTTGGGTCCCAGGGAGGCGTTCTTC.

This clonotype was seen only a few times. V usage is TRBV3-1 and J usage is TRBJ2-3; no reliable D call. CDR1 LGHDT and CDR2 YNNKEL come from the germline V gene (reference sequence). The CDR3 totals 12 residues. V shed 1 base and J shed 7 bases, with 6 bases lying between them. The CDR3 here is CASSQVVNTQYF. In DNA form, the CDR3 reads TGTGCCAGCAGCCAAGTGGTCAATACGCAGTATTTT.

The DNA for the CDR3 is TGTGCCATCAGTGAGTTAACAGGGTCCTATGGCTACACCTTC. As protein: CAISELTGSYGYTF. The genes are TRBV10-3 and TRBJ1-2; possible D gene TRBD1, 6 bases. Trimming cost V 1 base and J 4 bases, with 10 bases left between them. The CDR3 sequence is 14 residues long. The V gene's germline CDR1 is ENHRY and CDR2 SYGVKD.

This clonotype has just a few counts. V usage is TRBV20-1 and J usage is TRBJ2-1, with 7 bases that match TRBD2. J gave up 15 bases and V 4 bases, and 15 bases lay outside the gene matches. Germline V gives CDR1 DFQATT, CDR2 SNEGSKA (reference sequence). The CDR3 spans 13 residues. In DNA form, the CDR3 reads TGCAGTGCTACCCGAAGCGGGGAGGGCGGGGGGTTCTTC. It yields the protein CSATRSGEGGGFF.

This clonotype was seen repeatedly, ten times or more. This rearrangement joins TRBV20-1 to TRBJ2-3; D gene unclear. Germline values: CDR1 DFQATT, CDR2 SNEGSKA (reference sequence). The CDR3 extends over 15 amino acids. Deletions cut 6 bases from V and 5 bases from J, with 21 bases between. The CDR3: CSATLIAPKGDTQYF. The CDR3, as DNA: TGCAGTGCCACCCTGATTGCGCCGAAGGGAGATACGCAGTATTTT.

CDR3: CASKGGDMGYEQYF. DNA for the CDR3: TGCGCCAGCAAGGGAGGAGATATGGGCTACGAGCAGTACTTC. This chain uses TRBV5-1 with TRBJ2-7; TRBD2 might be the D (6 bases). Germline assignment: CDR1 SGHRS and CDR2 YFSETQ. Deletions cut 6 bases from V and 3 bases from J, with 16 bases between. The CDR3 is 14 residues long.

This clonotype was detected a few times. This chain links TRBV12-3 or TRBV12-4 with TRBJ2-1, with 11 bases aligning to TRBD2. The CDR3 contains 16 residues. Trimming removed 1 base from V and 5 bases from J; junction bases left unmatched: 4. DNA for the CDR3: TGTGCCAGCAGTTTAGTAGCGGGAGGGTACCACAATGAGCAGTTCTTC. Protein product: CASSLVAGGYHNEQFF.

DNA of the CDR3: TGTGCCACCACCTCGGGACAGGGGGGTCAAGATGAGCAGTTCTTC. Translating gives CATTSGQGGQDEQFF. This chain connects TRBV24-1 to TRBJ2-1; 11 nucleotides line up with TRBD1. CDR3 length: 15 residues. The ends lost 8 bases at V and 8 bases at J; junction bases unmatched: 10. The germline CDR1 and CDR2 sequences are KGHDR and SFDVKD.